This TCR beta chain was identified in a study of T cell changes during pregnancy in multiple sclerosis. TCRdb keeps only in-frame clones here, not all; method: immunoSEQ multiplex PCR. This sample has about 55,000 clones, with 93% found just once. Germline V lookup: CDR1 MNHEY, CDR2 SVGAGI. The CDR3 length is 15 residues. With 2 bases removed from V and 0 bases from J, the gap between germline ends came to 9 bases. This clone was seen a single time. The V and J genes are TRBV6-5 and TRBJ2-3; TRBD2 might be the D (5 bases). This receptor was identified in a female donor with multiple sclerosis, enrolled in a pregnancy study. Here the sequenced sample was CD8+ T cells from peripheral blood mononuclear cells, taken in the second trimester of pregnancy. The CDR3 region is CASSYEGTSTDTQYF. In DNA, the CDR3 is TGTGCCAGCAGTTACGAGGGAACCAGCACAGATACGCAGTATTTT.